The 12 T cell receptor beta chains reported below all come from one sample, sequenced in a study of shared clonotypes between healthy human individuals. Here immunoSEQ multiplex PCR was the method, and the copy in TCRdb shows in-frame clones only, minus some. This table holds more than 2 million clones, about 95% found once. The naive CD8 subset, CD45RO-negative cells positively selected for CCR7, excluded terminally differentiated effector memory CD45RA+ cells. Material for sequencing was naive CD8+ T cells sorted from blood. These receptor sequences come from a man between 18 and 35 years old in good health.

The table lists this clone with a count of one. The CDR3 DNA is TGTGCCAGCAGTGACAGGGAAGGGGCCGGGGAGCTGTTTTTT. This translates into CASSDREGAGELFF. The chain is built from TRBV7-6 and TRBJ2-2; 7 nucleotides line up with TRBD1. The CDR3 totals 14 residues. From germline, CDR1 is SGHVS and CDR2 FNYEAQ. The V gene end was trimmed by 6 bases and the J gene end by 6 bases; junction bases not matched to a gene: 7.

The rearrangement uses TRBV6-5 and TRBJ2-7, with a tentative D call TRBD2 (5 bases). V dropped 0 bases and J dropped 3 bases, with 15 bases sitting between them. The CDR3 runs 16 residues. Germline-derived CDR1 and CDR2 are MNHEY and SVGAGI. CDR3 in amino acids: CASSYSRDSAYYEQYF. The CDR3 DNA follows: TGTGCCAGCAGTTACTCGAGGGATAGCGCCTACTACGAGCAGTACTTC.

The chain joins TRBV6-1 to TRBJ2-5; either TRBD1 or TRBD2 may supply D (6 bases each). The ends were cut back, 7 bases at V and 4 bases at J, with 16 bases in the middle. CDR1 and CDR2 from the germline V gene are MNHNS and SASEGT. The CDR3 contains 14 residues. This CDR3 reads CASTRGGLAETQYF. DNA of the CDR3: TGTGCCAGCACCCGAGGGGGGTTGGCAGAGACCCAGTACTTC.

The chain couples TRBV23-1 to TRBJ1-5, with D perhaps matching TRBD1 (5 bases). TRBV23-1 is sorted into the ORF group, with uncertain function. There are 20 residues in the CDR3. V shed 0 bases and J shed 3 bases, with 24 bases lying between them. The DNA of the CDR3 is TGCGCCAGCAGTCAATCGTACAATTGGGGACCTCCCGGAACCAATCAGCCCCAGCATTTT. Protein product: CASSQSYNWGPPGTNQPQHF.

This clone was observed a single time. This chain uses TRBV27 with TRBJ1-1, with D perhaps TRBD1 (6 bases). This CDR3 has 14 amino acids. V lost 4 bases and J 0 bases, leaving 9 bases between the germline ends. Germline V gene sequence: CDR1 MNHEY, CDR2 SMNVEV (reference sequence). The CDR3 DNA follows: TGTGCCAGCAGTTACGGGACAATGAACACTGAAGCTTTCTTT. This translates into CASSYGTMNTEAFF.

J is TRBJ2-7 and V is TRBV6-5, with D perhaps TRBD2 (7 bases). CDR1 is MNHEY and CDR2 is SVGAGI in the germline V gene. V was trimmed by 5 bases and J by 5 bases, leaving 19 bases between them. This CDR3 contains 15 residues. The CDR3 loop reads CASSPLGGGVDEQYF. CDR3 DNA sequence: TGTGCCAGCAGTCCCCTCGGAGGGGGGGTCGACGAGCAGTACTTC.

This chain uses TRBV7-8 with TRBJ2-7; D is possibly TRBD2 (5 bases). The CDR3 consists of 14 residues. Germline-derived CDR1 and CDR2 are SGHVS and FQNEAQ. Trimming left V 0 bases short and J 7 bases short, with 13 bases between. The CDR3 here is CASSLAFMPGEQYF. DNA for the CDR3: TGTGCCAGCAGCTTAGCATTTATGCCGGGAGAGCAGTACTTC.

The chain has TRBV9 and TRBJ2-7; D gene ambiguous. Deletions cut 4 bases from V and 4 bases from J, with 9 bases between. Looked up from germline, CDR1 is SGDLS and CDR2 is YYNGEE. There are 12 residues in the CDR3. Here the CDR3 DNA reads TGTGCCAGCAGCCCGAATGGTTACGAGCAGTACTTC. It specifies CASSPNGYEQYF.

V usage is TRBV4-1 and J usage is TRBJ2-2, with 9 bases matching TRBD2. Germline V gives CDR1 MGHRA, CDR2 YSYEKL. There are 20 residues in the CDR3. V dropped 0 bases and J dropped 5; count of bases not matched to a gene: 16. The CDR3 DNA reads TGCGCCAGCAGCCAAGATCTACAGCGAGCGGGAGGACTACGGACCGGGGAGCTGTTTTTT. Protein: CASSQDLQRAGGLRTGELFF.

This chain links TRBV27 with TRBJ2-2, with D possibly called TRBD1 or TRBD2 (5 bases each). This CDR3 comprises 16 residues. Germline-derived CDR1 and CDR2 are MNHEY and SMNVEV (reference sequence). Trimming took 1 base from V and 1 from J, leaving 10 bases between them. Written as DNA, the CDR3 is TGTGCCAGCAGTTTATTGGGACCGATGAACACCGGGGAGCTGTTTTTT. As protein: CASSLLGPMNTGELFF.

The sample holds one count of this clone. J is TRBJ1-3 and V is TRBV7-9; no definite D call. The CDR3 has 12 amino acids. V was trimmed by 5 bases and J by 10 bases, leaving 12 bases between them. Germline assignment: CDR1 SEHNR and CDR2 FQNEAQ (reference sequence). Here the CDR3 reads CASSREEVTIYF. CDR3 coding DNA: TGTGCCAGCAGCCGGGAAGAAGTTACCATATATTTT.

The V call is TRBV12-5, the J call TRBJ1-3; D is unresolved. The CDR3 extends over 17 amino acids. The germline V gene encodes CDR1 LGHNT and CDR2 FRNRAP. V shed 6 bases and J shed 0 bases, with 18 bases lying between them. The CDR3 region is CASGPPPVGSSGNTIYF. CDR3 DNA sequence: TGTGCTAGTGGACCTCCCCCCGTCGGGTCCTCTGGAAACACCATATATTTT.